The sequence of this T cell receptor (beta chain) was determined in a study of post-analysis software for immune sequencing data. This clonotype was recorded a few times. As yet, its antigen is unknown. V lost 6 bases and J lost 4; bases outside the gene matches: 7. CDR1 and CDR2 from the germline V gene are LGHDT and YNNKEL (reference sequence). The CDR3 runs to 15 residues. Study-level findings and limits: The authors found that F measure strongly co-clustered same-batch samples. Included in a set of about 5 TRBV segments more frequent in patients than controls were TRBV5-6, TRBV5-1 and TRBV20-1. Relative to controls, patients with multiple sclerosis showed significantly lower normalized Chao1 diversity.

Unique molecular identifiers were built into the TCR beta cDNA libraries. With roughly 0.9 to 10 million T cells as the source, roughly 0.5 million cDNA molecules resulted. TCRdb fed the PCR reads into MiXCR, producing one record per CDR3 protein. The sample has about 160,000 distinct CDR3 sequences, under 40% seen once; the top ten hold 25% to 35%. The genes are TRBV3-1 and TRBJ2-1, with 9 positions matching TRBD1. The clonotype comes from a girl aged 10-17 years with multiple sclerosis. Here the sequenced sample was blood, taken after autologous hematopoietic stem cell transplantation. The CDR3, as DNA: TGTGCCAGCAGTCAATGGGGGACAGGGTACAATGAGCAGTTCTTC. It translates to CASSQWGTGYNEQFF.